This is a list of T cell receptor beta chains from one sample in a study of identical twins. In TCRdb, the 5' RACE reads were re-called with MiXCR into one record per CDR3 protein. Among roughly 290,000 distinct CDR3 sequences listed, less than 9.5% were seen once. The same data also contributed to another study, on yellow fever vaccine responses in identical twins.

The sample consisted of CD8+ T cells sorted from blood. The receptors shown here come from a woman younger than 35 in good health. CDR3s include the opening cysteine and the closing phenylalanine or tryptophan. Each record gives: V gene, D gene, clone size, J gene, CDR3 protein, CDR3 DNA. D genes are given only for firm matches. Only part of the rows carry a size: once, few, many, or a class if the clone is expanded.

>TRBV24-1|-|many|TRBJ2-2
CATSDAPGLGGELFF
TGTGCCACCAGTGATGCCCCTGGCCTTGGCGGGGAGCTGTTTTTT
>TRBV7-2|-|-|TRBJ2-7
CASSLEGSSLYEQYF
TGTGCCAGCAGCTTAGAAGGGTCTAGTCTCTACGAGCAGTACTTC
>TRBV9|-|-|TRBJ2-3
CASSPRANTDTQYF
TGTGCCAGCAGCCCACGAGCTAACACAGATACGCAGTATTTT
>TRBV7-8|-|many|TRBJ2-7
CASSLVVGGPDEQYF
TGTGCCAGCAGCTTAGTGGTGGGGGGGCCAGACGAGCAGTACTTC
>TRBV20-1|TRBD2|many|TRBJ2-7
CSARDLAGSYEQYF
TGCAGTGCTAGAGATCTAGCGGGGTCCTACGAGCAGTACTTC
>TRBV19|TRBD2|-|TRBJ2-3
CASMGLAGATDTQYF
TGTGCCAGTATGGGACTAGCTGGGGCCACAGATACGCAGTATTTT
>TRBV28|-|many|TRBJ1-3
CASSPQLFSGNTIYF
TGTGCCAGCAGCCCGCAGCTATTCTCTGGAAACACCATATATTTT
>TRBV3-1|-|few|TRBJ2-2
CASARPQTGELFF
TGTGCCAGCGCACGGCCTCAGACCGGGGAGCTGTTTTTT
>TRBV11-2|-|-|TRBJ1-2
CASSLVGGANYGYTF
TGTGCCAGCAGCTTAGTTGGAGGAGCTAACTATGGCTACACCTTC
>TRBV20-1|-|few|TRBJ2-7
CSVGGGGAYEQYF
TGCAGTGTCGGAGGGGGGGGGGCCTACGAGCAGTACTTC
>TRBV7-3|-|few|TRBJ2-6
CASSLFSGSHSGANVLTF
TGTGCCAGCAGCTTATTTTCAGGTTCCCACTCTGGGGCCAACGTCCTGACTTTC
>TRBV5-1|-|many|TRBJ2-1
CASSWGSPPEQFF
TGCGCCAGCAGCTGGGGTTCGCCGCCTGAGCAGTTCTTC
>TRBV11-2|-|few|TRBJ2-3
CASSRTWGPTDTQYF
TGTGCCAGCAGCCGAACCTGGGGGCCCACAGATACGCAGTATTTT
>TRBV28|TRBD1|few|TRBJ2-7
CASSLRGTVYEQYF
TGTGCCAGCAGTTTAAGGGGGACAGTCTACGAGCAGTACTTC
>TRBV4-2|-|many|TRBJ2-1
CASSQEFGVDEQFF
TGTGCCAGCAGCCAAGAATTTGGCGTCGATGAGCAGTTCTTC
>TRBV7-9|-|many|TRBJ2-7
CASSLLPPLDSSYEQYF
TGTGCCAGCAGCTTATTGCCTCCGCTGGACAGCTCCTACGAGCAGTACTTC
>TRBV10-3|TRBD1|few|TRBJ2-7
CAIREDRAPYEQYF
TGTGCCATCAGGGAGGACAGGGCTCCCTACGAGCAGTACTTC
>TRBV4-3|TRBD2|-|TRBJ2-3
CASSQDIAGDTDTQYF
TGCGCCAGCAGCCAAGATATAGCGGGGGACACAGATACGCAGTATTTT
>TRBV11-2|-|-|TRBJ2-3
CASSFVRDSTDTQYF
TGTGCCAGCAGCTTCGTCAGGGACTCCACAGATACGCAGTATTTT
>TRBV27|-|-|TRBJ2-2
CASSLDLPANTGELFF
TGTGCCAGCAGTTTGGACCTTCCAGCGAACACCGGGGAGCTGTTTTTT
>TRBV7-9|-|many|TRBJ2-7
CASSSSRDTPHEQYF
TGTGCCAGCAGCTCCAGCCGGGACACTCCCCACGAGCAGTACTTC
>TRBV2|-|few|TRBJ2-7
CASIPTGRNEQYF
TGTGCCAGCATTCCGACAGGGAGGAACGAGCAGTACTTC
>TRBV6-5|-|many|TRBJ2-7
CASSYAGTYEQYF
TGTGCCAGCAGTTACGCGGGAACCTACGAGCAGTACTTC
>TRBV3-1|-|many|TRBJ2-7
CASSQEDRPSYEQYF
TGTGCCAGCAGCCAGGAAGACAGGCCCTCCTACGAGCAGTACTTC
>TRBV7-9|-|few|TRBJ2-3
CASSLVGPRSTDTQYF
TGTGCCAGCAGCTTAGTAGGACCCCGGTCGACAGATACGCAGTATTTT
>TRBV4-1|TRBD1|-|TRBJ2-7
CASSQSGQGASYEQYF
TGCGCCAGCAGCCAATCCGGACAGGGGGCCTCCTACGAGCAGTACTTC
>TRBV6-2/TRBV6-3|TRBD1|few|TRBJ2-7
CASSYDGQGTYEQYF
TGTGCCAGCAGTTACGATGGACAGGGAACCTACGAGCAGTACTTC
>TRBV4-3|-|many|TRBJ1-2
CASSVSARGNYGYTF
TGCGCCAGCAGCGTTTCGGCCCGGGGTAACTATGGCTACACCTTC
>TRBV11-3|-|many|TRBJ2-1
CASSHTNNEQFF
TGTGCCAGCAGCCACACGAACAATGAGCAGTTCTTC
>TRBV9|-|many|TRBJ1-2
CASSVEPDRVFNYGYTF
TGTGCCAGCAGCGTAGAGCCAGACAGAGTCTTTAACTATGGCTACACCTTC
>TRBV7-2|TRBD2|many|TRBJ2-1
CASYLLAGDENEQFF
TGTGCCAGCTACCTACTAGCGGGAGATGAGAATGAGCAGTTCTTC
>TRBV11-2|-|-|TRBJ2-7
CASSSQRADSARYEQYF
TGTGCCAGCAGCTCTCAAAGAGCGGACAGCGCTAGGTACGAGCAGTACTTC
>TRBV7-9|TRBD2|many|TRBJ2-1
CASRLGGEHYNEQFF
TGTGCCAGCAGACTCGGGGGGGAGCACTACAATGAGCAGTTCTTC
>TRBV18|-|-|TRBJ2-7
CASSWARGTYEQYF
TGTGCCAGCTCATGGGCACGGGGCACCTACGAGCAGTACTTC
>TRBV2|TRBD1|-|TRBJ1-6
CASRQGLNSPLHF
TGTGCCAGCAGACAGGGGCTAAATTCACCCCTCCACTTT
>TRBV5-6|-|few|TRBJ2-3
CASSLEGDRTDTQYF
TGTGCCAGCAGCTTGGAGGGTGATAGGACAGATACGCAGTATTTT
>TRBV7-6|TRBD2|-|TRBJ2-5
CASSLRLAGGSETQYF
TGTGCCAGCAGCTTAAGACTAGCGGGAGGTTCTGAGACCCAGTACTTC
>TRBV12-3/TRBV12-4|-|few|TRBJ1-2
CASSLNIGYGYTF
TGTGCCAGCAGTTTAAACATAGGCTATGGCTACACCTTC
>TRBV20-1|TRBD2|few|TRBJ2-5
CSARDLGLAGQILQETQYF
TGCAGTGCTAGAGATTTGGGACTAGCGGGCCAGATTCTCCAAGAGACCCAGTACTTC
>TRBV20-1|TRBD1|few|TRBJ2-1
CSAGDRGEDEQFF
TGCAGTGCGGGGGACAGGGGGGAAGATGAGCAGTTCTTC
>TRBV12-3/TRBV12-4|-|few|TRBJ2-5
CASSLLPGQGQETQYF
TGTGCCAGCAGTTTACTCCCGGGCCAGGGTCAAGAGACCCAGTACTTC
>TRBV30|TRBD2|-|TRBJ2-1
CAWSVPIGLAGGPSRYNEQFF
TGTGCCTGGAGTGTCCCTATAGGACTAGCGGGAGGCCCCTCCCGCTACAATGAGCAGTTCTTC